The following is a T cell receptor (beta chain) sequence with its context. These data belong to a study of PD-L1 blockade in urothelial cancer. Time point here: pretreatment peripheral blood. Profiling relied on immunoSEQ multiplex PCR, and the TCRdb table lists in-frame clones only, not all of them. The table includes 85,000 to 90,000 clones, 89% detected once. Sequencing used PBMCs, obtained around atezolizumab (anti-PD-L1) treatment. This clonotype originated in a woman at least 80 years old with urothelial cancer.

CDR3 nucleotides: TGTGCCACCAGCAGAGATCGTGGGGGGGCTGGAAACACCATATATTTT. Translation gives CATSRDRGGAGNTIYF. This chain uses TRBV15 with TRBJ1-3; D may be TRBD1 (5 bases). CDR1 is LNHNV, CDR2 YYDKDF, per germline (reference sequence). The CDR3 has 16 amino acids. Deletions cut 0 bases from V and 2 bases from J, with 11 bases between.